This T cell receptor beta chain was found in a study of T cell responses to AZD1222 COVID-19 vaccine. Measured with immunoSEQ multiplex PCR; TCRdb has only the in-frame clones, and not every one. The sample includes about 160,000 clones, about 89% seen only once; the top ten take approximately 5.1%. The ends lost 2 bases at V and 1 base at J; junction bases unmatched: 5. Germline-derived CDR1 and CDR2 are SGHTS and YDEGEE. The CDR3 runs 15 residues. This sample comprised peripheral blood, obtained on day 0 of AZD1222 vaccination. J is TRBJ1-2 and V is TRBV5-8; 7 bases line up with TRBD1. The TCR sequence derives from an adult in good health. The CDR3: CASSLTGAINYGYTF. The CDR3 DNA reads TGTGCCAGCAGCTTAACAGGGGCGATTAACTATGGCTACACCTTC.